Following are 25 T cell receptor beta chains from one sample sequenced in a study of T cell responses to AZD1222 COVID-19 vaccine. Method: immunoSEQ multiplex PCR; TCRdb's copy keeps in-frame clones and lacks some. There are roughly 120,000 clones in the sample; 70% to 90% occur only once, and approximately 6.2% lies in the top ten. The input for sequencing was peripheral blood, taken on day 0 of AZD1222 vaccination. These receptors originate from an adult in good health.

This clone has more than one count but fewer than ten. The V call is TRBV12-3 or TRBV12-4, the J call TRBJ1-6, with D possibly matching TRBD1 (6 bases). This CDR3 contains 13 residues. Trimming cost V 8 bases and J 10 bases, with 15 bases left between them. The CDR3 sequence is CASARGLGSPLHF. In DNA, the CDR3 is TGTGCCAGCGCCCGGGGGCTCGGGTCACCCCTCCACTTT.

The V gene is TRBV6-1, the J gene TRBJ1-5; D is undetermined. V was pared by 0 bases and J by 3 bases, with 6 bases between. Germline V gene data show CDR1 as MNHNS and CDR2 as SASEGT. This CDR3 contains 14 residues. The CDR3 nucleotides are TGTGCCAGCAGTGAAGCGCCGTTCAATCAGCCCCAGCATTTT. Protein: CASSEAPFNQPQHF.

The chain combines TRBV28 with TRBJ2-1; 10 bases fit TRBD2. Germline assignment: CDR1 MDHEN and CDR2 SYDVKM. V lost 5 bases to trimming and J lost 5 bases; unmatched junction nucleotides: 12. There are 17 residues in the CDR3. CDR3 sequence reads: CASSKYSGGRIHNEQFF. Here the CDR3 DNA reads TGTGCCAGCAGTAAATATAGCGGGGGGAGAATCCACAATGAGCAGTTCTTC.

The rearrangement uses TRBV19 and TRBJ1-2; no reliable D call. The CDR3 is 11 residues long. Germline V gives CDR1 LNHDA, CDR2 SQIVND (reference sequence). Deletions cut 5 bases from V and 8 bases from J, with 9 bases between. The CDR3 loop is CASSSRVGYTF. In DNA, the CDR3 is TGTGCCAGTAGTTCCCGGGTCGGCTACACCTTC.

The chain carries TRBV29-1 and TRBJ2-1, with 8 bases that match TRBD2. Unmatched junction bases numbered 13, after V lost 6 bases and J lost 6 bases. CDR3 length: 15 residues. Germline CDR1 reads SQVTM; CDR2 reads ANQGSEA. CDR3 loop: CSVTLLAGGPNEQFF. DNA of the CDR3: TGCAGCGTAACCCTCCTCGCGGGGGGCCCCAATGAGCAGTTCTTC.

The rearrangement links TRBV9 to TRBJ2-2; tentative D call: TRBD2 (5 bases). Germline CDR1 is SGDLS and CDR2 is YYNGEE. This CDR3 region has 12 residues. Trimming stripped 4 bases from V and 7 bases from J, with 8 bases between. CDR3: CASSPRGGELFF. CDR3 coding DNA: TGTGCCAGCAGCCCCCGGGGCGGGGAGCTGTTTTTT.

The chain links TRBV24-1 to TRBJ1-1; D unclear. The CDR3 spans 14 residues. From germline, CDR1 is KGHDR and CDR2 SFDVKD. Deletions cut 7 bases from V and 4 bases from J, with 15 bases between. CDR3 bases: TGTGCCACCAGCCACTCGGGTTGGGGCACTGAAGCTTTCTTT. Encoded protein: CATSHSGWGTEAFF.

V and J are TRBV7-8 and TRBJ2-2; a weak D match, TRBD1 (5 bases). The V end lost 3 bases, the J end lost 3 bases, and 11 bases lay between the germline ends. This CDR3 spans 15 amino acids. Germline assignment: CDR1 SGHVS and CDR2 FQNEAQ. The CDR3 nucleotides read TGTGCCAGCAGCTTTGTCCTCAGGGACACCGGGGAGCTGTTTTTT. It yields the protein CASSFVLRDTGELFF.

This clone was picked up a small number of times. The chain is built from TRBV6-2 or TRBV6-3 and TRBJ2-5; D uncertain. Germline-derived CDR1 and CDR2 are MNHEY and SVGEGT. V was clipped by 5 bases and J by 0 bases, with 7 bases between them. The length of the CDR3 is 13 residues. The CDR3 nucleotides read TGTGCCAGCAGTACAGAGTACCAAGAGACCCAGTACTTC. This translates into CASSTEYQETQYF.

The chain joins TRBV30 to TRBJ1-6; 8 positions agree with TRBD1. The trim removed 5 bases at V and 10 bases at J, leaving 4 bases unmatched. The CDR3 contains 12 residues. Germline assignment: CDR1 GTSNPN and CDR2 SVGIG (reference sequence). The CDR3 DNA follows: TGTGCCTGGGACAGGGGTGACTCACCCCTCCACTTT. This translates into CAWDRGDSPLHF.

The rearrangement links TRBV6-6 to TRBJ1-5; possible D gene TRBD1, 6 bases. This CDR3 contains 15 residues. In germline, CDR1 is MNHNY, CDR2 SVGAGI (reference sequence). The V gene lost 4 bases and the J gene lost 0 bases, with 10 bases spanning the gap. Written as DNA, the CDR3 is TGTGCCAGCAGTTTCGGGACAAATAGCAATCAGCCCCAGCATTTT. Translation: CASSFGTNSNQPQHF.

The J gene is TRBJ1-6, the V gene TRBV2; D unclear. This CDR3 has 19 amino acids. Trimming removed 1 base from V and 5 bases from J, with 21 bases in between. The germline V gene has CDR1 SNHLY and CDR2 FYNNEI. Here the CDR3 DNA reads TGTGCCAGCAGTGAAGGCTGGTATAGAGGACCAGCCCATAATTCACCCCTCCACTTT. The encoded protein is CASSEGWYRGPAHNSPLHF.

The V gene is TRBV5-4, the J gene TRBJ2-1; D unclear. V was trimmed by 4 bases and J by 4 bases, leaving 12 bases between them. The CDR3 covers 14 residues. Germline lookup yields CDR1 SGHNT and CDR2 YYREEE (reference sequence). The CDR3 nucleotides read TGTGCCAGCAGCCGAGACCCTCAATACAATGAGCAGTTCTTC. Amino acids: CASSRDPQYNEQFF.

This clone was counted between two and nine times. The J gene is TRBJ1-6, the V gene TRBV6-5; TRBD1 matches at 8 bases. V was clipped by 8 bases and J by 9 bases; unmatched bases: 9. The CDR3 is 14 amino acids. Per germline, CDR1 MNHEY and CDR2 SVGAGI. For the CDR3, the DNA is TGTGCCAGCGGAGCAGACAGGGGTTTTTCACCCCTCCACTTT. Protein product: CASGADRGFSPLHF.

The CDR3 region has the DNA TGTGCCAGCAGATTCCCAACAGGGGCGAGAGGCTACACCTTC. This sequence encodes CASRFPTGARGYTF. The chain recombines TRBV6-5 with TRBJ1-2; 7 bases are shared with TRBD1. The germline gives CDR1 MNHEY, CDR2 SVGAGI. CDR3 size: 14 residues. Losses at the gene ends were 6 bases for V and 8 bases for J; bases not matched to a gene: 12.

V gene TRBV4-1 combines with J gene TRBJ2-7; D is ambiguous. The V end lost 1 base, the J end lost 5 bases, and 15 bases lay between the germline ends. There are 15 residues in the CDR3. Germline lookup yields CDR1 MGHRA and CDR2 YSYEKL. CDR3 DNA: TGCGCCAGCAGCCAAGGAGGCCCCCTTTGGAACGAGCAGTACTTC. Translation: CASSQGGPLWNEQYF.

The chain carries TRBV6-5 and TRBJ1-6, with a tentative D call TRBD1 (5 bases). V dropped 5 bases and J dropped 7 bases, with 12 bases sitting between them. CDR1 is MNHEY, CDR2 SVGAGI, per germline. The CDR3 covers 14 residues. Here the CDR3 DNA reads TGTGCCAGCAGTATGGGGCTGATGAATTCACCCCTCCACTTT. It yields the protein CASSMGLMNSPLHF.

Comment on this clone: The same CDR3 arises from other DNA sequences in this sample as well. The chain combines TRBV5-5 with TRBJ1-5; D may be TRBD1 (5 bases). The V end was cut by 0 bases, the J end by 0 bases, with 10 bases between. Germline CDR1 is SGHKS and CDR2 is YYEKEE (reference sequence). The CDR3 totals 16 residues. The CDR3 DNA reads TGTGCCAGCAGCTTGGTGGGAGGGGATAGCAATCAGCCCCAGCATTTT. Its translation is CASSLVGGDSNQPQHF.

The CDR3 region has the DNA TGTGCCAGCAGCCCCCAGGGGGCGAATAATGAAAAACTGTTTTTT. Protein product: CASSPQGANNEKLFF. This chain joins TRBV11-2 and TRBJ1-4; TRBD1 agrees at 8 bases. V lost 5 bases and J lost 4; bases outside the gene matches: 6. CDR1 is SGHAT, CDR2 FQNNGV, per germline. The CDR3 is 15 amino acids.

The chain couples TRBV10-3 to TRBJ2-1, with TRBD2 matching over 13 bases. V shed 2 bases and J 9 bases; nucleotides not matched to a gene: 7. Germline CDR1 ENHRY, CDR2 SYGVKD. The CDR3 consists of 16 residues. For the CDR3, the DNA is TGTGCCATCAGTGAGCGTGGGACTAGCGGGGCCGGTGAGCAGTTCTTC. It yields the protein CAISERGTSGAGEQFF.

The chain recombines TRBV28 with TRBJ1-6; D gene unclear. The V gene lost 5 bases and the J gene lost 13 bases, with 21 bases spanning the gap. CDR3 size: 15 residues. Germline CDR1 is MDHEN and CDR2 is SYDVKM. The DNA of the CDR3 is TGTGCCAGCAGTGCCAACCCGTCGGGATCATCCCCCCTCCACTTT. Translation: CASSANPSGSSPLHF.

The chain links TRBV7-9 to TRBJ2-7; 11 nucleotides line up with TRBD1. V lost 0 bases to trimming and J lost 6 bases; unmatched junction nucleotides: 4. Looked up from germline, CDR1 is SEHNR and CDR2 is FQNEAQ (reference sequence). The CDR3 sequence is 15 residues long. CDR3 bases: TGTGCCAGCAGCTTAGCGGTAGGACAGGGGGCCGAGCAGTACTTC. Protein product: CASSLAVGQGAEQYF.

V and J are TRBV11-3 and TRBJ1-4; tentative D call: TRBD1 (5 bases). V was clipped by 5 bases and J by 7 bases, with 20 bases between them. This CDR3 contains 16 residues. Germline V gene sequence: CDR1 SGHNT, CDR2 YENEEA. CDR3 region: CASSDFGDSRFEKLFF. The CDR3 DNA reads TGTGCCAGCAGCGACTTCGGAGACAGCCGCTTTGAAAAACTGTTTTTT.

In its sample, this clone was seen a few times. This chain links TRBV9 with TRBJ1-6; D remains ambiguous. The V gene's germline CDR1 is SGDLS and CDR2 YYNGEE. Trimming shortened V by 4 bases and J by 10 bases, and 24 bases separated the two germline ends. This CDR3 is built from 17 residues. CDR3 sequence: CASSPRPAVRDSSPLHF. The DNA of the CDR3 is TGTGCCAGCAGCCCACGACCGGCGGTAAGGGATAGCTCACCCCTCCACTTT.

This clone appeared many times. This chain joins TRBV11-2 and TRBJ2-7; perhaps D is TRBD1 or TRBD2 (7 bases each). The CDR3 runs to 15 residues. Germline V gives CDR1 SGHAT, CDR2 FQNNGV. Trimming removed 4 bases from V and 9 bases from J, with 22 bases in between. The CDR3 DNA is TGTGCCAGCAGCTCCCTCAGGGGGGGGGCTGGCGGGCAGTACTTC. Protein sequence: CASSSLRGGAGGQYF.